The 22 T cell receptor beta chains given below trace back to one sample, sequenced in a study of human T cells and chemical hapten exposure. TCRdb called the RACE reads again in MiXCR, with one record for every CDR3 protein. The table lists roughly 36,000 distinct CDR3 sequences, 10% of them singletons. Time point meaning: pre-sensitization, week 0. As for treatment: therapeutic diphenylcyclopropenone sensitization with weekly scalp DPC. Unfractionated whole blood yielded the extracted total RNA. This sample comprised whole blood, obtained in connection with sensitization to the hapten diphenylcyclopropenone (DPC). These receptors came from a man aged 45 to 65 with alopecia areata. Some clones in this sample may be carry-over from other donors' samples.

The table lists this clonotype with many counts. One end of the junction fails to match germline, which may point to a read error. The rearrangement links TRBV20-1 to TRBJ2-7, with TRBD2 identical over 11 bases. The CDR3 is 14 residues long. Per the germline V gene, CDR1 is DFQATT and CDR2 is SNEGSKA (reference sequence). CDR3 coding DNA: TGCAGTGCTGGACCCCCCGGGACTAGCGGTTTAGGGGACTTC. As protein: CSAGPPGTSGLGDF.

The CDR3 reads CASSLINEQFF. The CDR3, as DNA: TGTGCCAGCAGTTTAATTAATGAGCAGTTCTTC. The gene calls are TRBV12-3 or TRBV12-4 and TRBJ2-1; no clear D. The CDR3 runs to 11 residues. Deletions cut 2 bases from V and 7 bases from J, with 3 bases between.

This clonotype was counted at least ten times. The rearrangement uses TRBV11-2 and TRBJ2-7, with TRBD1 as a possible D gene (6 bases). The CDR3 is 15 residues long. Germline lookup yields CDR1 SGHAT and CDR2 FQNNGV. V was trimmed by 5 bases and J by 2 bases, leaving 16 bases between them. For the CDR3, the DNA is TGTGCCAGCAGCCCGCTACTAAACAGGGCCTACGAGCAGTACTTC. Amino acids: CASSPLLNRAYEQYF. Together with reference TRBV11-2 and TRBJ2-7, the CDR3 gives the full variable domain: EAGVAQSPRYKIIEKRQSVAFWCNPISGHATLYWYQQILGQGPKLLIQFQNNGVVDDSQLPKDRFSAERLKGVDSTLKIQPAKLEDSAVYLCASSPLLNRAYEQYFGPGTRLTVT.

This clonotype was seen ten or more times. The genes are TRBV5-1 and TRBJ2-3; D might be TRBD2 (5 bases). The germline V gene encodes CDR1 SGHRS and CDR2 YFSETQ. This CDR3 is 16 amino acids long. V lost 0 bases and J 5 bases, leaving 16 bases between the germline ends. In nucleotides, the CDR3 is TGCGCCAGCAGCTTGGGACTACGAGTCTTGGAAGATACGCAGTATTTT. This encodes CASSLGLRVLEDTQYF.

This clonotype has at least ten counts. This chain links TRBV29-1 with TRBJ2-1, with 7 bases identical to TRBD1. There are 13 residues in the CDR3. Looked up from germline, CDR1 is SQVTM and CDR2 is ANQGSEA. V dropped 7 bases and J dropped 6; count of bases not matched to a gene: 9. In DNA form, the CDR3 reads TGCAGCGCCCGCAAGGGACAGATCAATGAGCAGTTCTTC. Translation gives CSARKGQINEQFF.

The sample holds many counts of this clonotype. The rearrangement links TRBV5-1 to TRBJ2-3; TRBD2 agrees at 12 bases. The CDR3 contains 17 residues. After removal of 1 base from V and 1 base from J, the junction contained 4 bases not matched to a gene. Germline-derived CDR1 and CDR2 are SGHRS and YFSETQ. Written as DNA, the CDR3 is TGCGCCAGCAGCTTGACTAGCGGGAGGCCTCGCACAGATACGCAGTATTTT. Its translation: CASSLTSGRPRTDTQYF.

By share of the sample, this clonotype is large. The chain links TRBV7-3 to TRBJ2-5, with D perhaps given as TRBD1 or TRBD2 (6 bases each). CDR1 is SGHTA and CDR2 is FQGTGA in the germline V gene. Trimming shortened V by 2 bases and J by 7 bases, and 14 bases separated the two germline ends. This CDR3 region has 14 residues. CDR3 DNA sequence: TGTGCCAGCAGCTTAGGGGGGCAGGCGGGGACCCAGTACTTC. The encoded protein is CASSLGGQAGTQYF.

In its sample, this clonotype was seen a few times. V usage is TRBV6-2 or TRBV6-3 and J usage is TRBJ2-7; tentatively, D is TRBD1 (6 bases). V was cut by 8 bases and J by 1 base, with 9 bases left in between. The CDR3 extends over 12 amino acids. Germline values: CDR1 MNHEY, CDR2 SVGEGT. CDR3 DNA: TGTGCCAGCCTGACAGGATCCTACGAGCAGTACTTC. This translates into CASLTGSYEQYF.

By sample fraction, this clonotype is medium-sized. The rearrangement uses TRBV28 and TRBJ2-3; perhaps TRBD1 as D (7 bases). The V end lost 5 bases, the J end lost 0 bases, and 15 bases lay between the germline ends. Germline CDR1 is MDHEN and CDR2 is SYDVKM. This CDR3 is 16 amino acids long. For the CDR3, the DNA is TGTGCCAGCAGTCCGCCCCAGGGGGGTAGCACAGATACGCAGTATTTT. It translates to CASSPPQGGSTDTQYF. Full variable domain (remainder filled in from reference TRBV28 and TRBJ2-3): DVKVTQSSRYLVKRTGEKVFLECVQDMDHENMFWYRQDPGLGLRLIYFSYDVKMKEKGDIPEGYSVSREKKERFSLILESASTNQTSMYLCASSPPQGGSTDTQYFGPGTRLTVL.

This clonotype was seen at least ten times. This chain connects TRBV28 to TRBJ2-7, with D tentatively TRBD1 (6 bases). Germline V CDR1 and CDR2: MDHEN, SYDVKM. The CDR3 has 13 residues. Trimming pared 7 bases from V and 2 bases from J, leaving 12 bases between. The DNA of the CDR3 is TGTGCCAGCATTCCGGGACAAACCTACGAGCAGTACTTC. It translates to CASIPGQTYEQYF.

In this sample, this clonotype turned up a few times. Mismatch with germline at one junction end may stem from a read error. The V and J genes are TRBV20-1 and TRBJ2-5, with D maybe TRBD1 (5 bases). Per germline, CDR1 DFQATT and CDR2 SNEGSKA (reference sequence). CDR3 length: 12 amino acids. The CDR3 DNA is TGCAGTGCCAGAGGACAAGTGGGGACCCAGTACTTC. Translating it yields CSARGQVGTQYF.

This clonotype came up a few times. The rearrangement uses TRBV12-3 or TRBV12-4 and TRBJ1-2, with TRBD1 matching over 9 bases. This CDR3 is 14 amino acids long. Trimming at V came to 7 bases and at J to 5 bases, leaving 8 bases not matched to a gene. CDR3 residues: CASTRTGAGYGYTF. CDR3 coding DNA: TGTGCCAGCACCCGGACAGGGGCAGGGTATGGCTACACCTTC.

This clonotype was observed many times. CDR3 region: CASSMGINQPQHF. DNA for the CDR3: TGTGCCAGTAGTATGGGAATCAATCAGCCCCAGCATTTT. The chain joins TRBV19 to TRBJ1-5; D call uncertain. Germline V gene sequence: CDR1 LNHDA, CDR2 SQIVND (reference sequence). The CDR3 loop spans 13 amino acids. V was pared by 3 bases and J by 3 bases, with 6 bases between. The full variable domain, completed using reference TRBV19 and TRBJ1-5, is DGGITQSPKYLFRKEGQNVTLSCEQNLNHDAMYWYRQDPGQGLRLIYYSQIVNDFQKGDIAEGYSVSREKKESFPLTVTSAQKNPTAFYLCASSMGINQPQHFGDGTRLSIL.

This clonotype was observed many times. The J gene is TRBJ1-4, the V gene TRBV3-1; D not resolved. The germline V gene encodes CDR1 LGHDT and CDR2 YNNKEL (reference sequence). V was trimmed by 1 base and J by 11 bases, leaving 8 bases between them. The length of the CDR3 is 12 residues. This chain's CDR3 is CASSQGGEKLFF. The CDR3 region has the DNA TGTGCCAGCAGCCAAGGAGGAGAGAAACTGTTTTTT.

This clonotype was observed many times. The chain recombines TRBV29-1 with TRBJ2-5, with 8 bases identical to TRBD2. This CDR3 comprises 14 residues. CDR1 SQVTM and CDR2 ANQGSEA come from the germline V gene. With 6 bases clipped from V and 1 base from J, the junction kept 7 bases outside the gene matches. CDR3 bases: TGCAGCGTGGAGCGGGGGCGCGGCCAAGAGACCCAGTACTTC. Translation gives CSVERGRGQETQYF.

The rearrangement uses TRBV6-2 or TRBV6-3 and TRBJ2-7, with TRBD2 matching over 7 bases. This CDR3 region has 15 residues. CDR1 MNHEY and CDR2 SVGEGT come from the germline V gene. With V trimmed by 2 bases and J by 6 bases, 10 bases remained unmatched. In DNA, the CDR3 is TGTGCCAGCAGTTACCGCGGGAGTTACCGCCTCGAGCAGTACTTC. Translated: CASSYRGSYRLEQYF.

This clonotype is a singleton in its sample. With a much larger clone just one base away, this may be a read error. This chain links TRBV20-1 with TRBJ2-5; 7 bases align to TRBD2. Trimming removed 8 bases from V and 0 bases from J; junction bases left unmatched: 12. Germline CDR1 and CDR2: DFQATT and SNEGSKA (reference sequence). The CDR3 has 15 residues. In DNA form, the CDR3 reads TGCAGTACTCGCGGGAGCGCTAACTACCAAGAGACCCAGTACTTC. Translating gives CSTRGSANYQETQYF.

The J gene is TRBJ2-2, the V gene TRBV28; D is possibly TRBD2 (6 bases). The CDR3 is made up of 16 amino acids. V was pared by 3 bases and J by 2 bases, with 13 bases between. Germline loops: CDR1 MDHEN, CDR2 SYDVKM. This CDR3 is CASSLAGMDNTGELFF. The CDR3 coding sequence is TGTGCCAGCAGTTTGGCGGGAATGGATAACACCGGGGAGCTGTTTTTT.

This clonotype was seen ten or more times. This rearrangement joins TRBV7-9 to TRBJ2-7; TRBD1 or TRBD2 may be the D gene (5 bases each). The CDR3 spans 13 residues. CDR1 and CDR2 from the germline V gene are SEHNR and FQNEAQ (reference sequence). Trimming removed 5 bases from V and 1 base from J, with 9 bases in between. The CDR3 coding sequence is TGTGCCAGCAGCCCGGGACCGTCCTACGAGCAGTACTTC. Amino acid sequence: CASSPGPSYEQYF.

This clonotype was observed at least ten times. The chain recombines TRBV19 with TRBJ1-5; unclear D gene. The V and J ends lost 2 bases and 7 bases respectively, with 27 bases between them. CDR3 length: 19 amino acids. Germline CDR1 is LNHDA and CDR2 is SQIVND (reference sequence). CDR3 in amino acids: CASSILGGSDYNAEQPQHF. As DNA, the CDR3 is TGTGCCAGTAGTATATTAGGAGGCTCCGATTACAACGCCGAACAGCCCCAGCATTTT.

This clonotype was counted between two and nine times. The genes are TRBV28 and TRBJ1-2; D perhaps matches TRBD1 (6 bases). This CDR3 contains 14 residues. Germline V gene lookup returns CDR1 MDHEN and CDR2 SYDVKM. The V end was cut by 6 bases, the J end by 4 bases, with 15 bases between. The CDR3, as DNA: TGTGCCAGCAGCGGCGGACAGACCTCCTATGGCTACACCTTC. It specifies CASSGGQTSYGYTF.

This clonotype has at least ten counts. The chain carries TRBV7-8 and TRBJ1-2; 7 bases agree with TRBD1. With 7 bases clipped from V and 7 bases from J, the junction kept 9 bases outside the gene matches. From germline, CDR1 is SGHVS and CDR2 FQNEAQ. The CDR3 length is 13 residues. This CDR3 is CASTGGTHGGYTF. The CDR3 DNA is TGTGCCAGCACAGGGGGGACCCATGGTGGCTACACCTTC.